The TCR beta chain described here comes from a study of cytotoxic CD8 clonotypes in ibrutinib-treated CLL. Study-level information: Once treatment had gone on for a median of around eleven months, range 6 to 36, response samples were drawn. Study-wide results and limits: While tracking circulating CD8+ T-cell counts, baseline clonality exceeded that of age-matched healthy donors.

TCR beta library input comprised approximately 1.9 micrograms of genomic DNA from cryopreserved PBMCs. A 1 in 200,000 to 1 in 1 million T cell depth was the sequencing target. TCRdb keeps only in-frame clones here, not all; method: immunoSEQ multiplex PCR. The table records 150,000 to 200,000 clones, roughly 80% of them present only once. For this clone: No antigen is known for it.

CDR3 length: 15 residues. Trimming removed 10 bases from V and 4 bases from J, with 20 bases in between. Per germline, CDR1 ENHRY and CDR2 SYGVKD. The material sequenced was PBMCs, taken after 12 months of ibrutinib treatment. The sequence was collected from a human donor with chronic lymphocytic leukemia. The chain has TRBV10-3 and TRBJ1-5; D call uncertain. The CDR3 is CASREVGLVNQPQHF. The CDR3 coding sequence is TGTGCCAGCCGCGAGGTAGGTCTCGTAAATCAGCCCCAGCATTTT.